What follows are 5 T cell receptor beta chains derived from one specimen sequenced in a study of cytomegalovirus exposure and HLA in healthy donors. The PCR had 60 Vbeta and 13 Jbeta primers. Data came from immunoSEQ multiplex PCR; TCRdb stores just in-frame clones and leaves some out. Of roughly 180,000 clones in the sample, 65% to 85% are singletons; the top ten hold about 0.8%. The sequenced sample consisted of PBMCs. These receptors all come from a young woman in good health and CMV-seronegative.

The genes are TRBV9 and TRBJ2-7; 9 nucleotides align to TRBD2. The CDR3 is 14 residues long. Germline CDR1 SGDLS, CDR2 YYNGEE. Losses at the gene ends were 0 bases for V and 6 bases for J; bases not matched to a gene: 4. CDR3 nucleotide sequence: TGTGCCAGCAGCGTAGGGATAGCGGGAGTCGAGCAGTACTTC. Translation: CASSVGIAGVEQYF.

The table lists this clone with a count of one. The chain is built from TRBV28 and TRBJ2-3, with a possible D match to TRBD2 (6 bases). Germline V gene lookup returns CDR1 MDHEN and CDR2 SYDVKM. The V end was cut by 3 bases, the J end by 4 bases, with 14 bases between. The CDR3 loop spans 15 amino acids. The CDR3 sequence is CASSFGGAGSDTQYF. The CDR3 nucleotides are TGTGCCAGCAGTTTTGGAGGGGCTGGGTCAGATACGCAGTATTTT.

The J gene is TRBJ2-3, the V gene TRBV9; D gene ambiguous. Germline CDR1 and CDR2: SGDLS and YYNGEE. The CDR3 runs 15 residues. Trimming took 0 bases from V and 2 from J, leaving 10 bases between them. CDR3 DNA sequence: TGTGCCAGCAGCGTAGGCCCCCGAGCCACAGATACGCAGTATTTT. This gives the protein CASSVGPRATDTQYF.

CDR3 coding DNA: TGTGCCAGCAGTTTACCCCAGACAGGGAGGTTTCAGCCCCAGCATTTT. Translation gives CASSLPQTGRFQPQHF. The chain is built from TRBV28 and TRBJ1-5; 7 bases are a match to TRBD1. The CDR3 loop spans 16 amino acids. V lost 2 bases to trimming and J lost 6 bases; unmatched junction nucleotides: 10. CDR1 MDHEN and CDR2 SYDVKM come from the germline V gene.

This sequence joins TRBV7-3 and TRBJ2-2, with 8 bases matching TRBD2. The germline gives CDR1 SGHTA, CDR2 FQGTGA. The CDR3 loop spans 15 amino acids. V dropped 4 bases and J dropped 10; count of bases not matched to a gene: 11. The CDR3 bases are TGTGCCAGCAGCTCGCCGGGACTAGGTAGGCCGGAGCTGTTTTTT. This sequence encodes CASSSPGLGRPELFF. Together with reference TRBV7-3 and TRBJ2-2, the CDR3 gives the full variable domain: GAGVSQTPSNKVTEKGKYVELRCDPISGHTALYWYRQSLGQGPEFLIYFQGTGAADDSGLPNDRFFAVRPEGSVSTLKIQRTERGDSAVYLCASSSPGLGRPELFFGEGSRLTVL.